Listed below are T cell receptor beta chains from one sample, sequenced in a study of regulatory T cells in long-lasting Graves disease. TCRdb re-called the multiplex PCR reads through MiXCR, storing one row per CDR3 protein. The sample records 560,000 or so distinct CDR3 sequences, about 16% being singletons. The sample also formed part of further work on T cells in Graves' hyperthyroidism and ophthalmopathy.

The sequences come from peripheral blood mononuclear cells (PBMCs), collected at new diagnosis, from a patient treated with antithyroid drugs. These receptors came from a man in his late teens or twenties with Graves disease. The CDR3 runs from the conserved cysteine through the conserved F or W. A D gene is named only where the DNA matches it firmly. Expanded clones are given a class, and other clones once, few, many or no size at all.

size: .
J: TRBJ1-5
V: TRBV10-3
D: TRBD1
CDR3: CAISDFPDRASKPQHF

size: many
J: TRBJ1-2
V: TRBV28
D: .
CDR3: CATLLGGGDGYTF

size: few
J: TRBJ1-1
V: TRBV28
D: .
CDR3: CAGSLWVQISDMNTEAFF

size: many
J: TRBJ2-7
V: TRBV3-1
D: TRBD2
CDR3: CASSHDRGGRWYF

size: many
J: TRBJ2-7
V: TRBV2
D: .
CDR3: CASSEAGTATSYEQYF

size: few
J: TRBJ2-1
V: TRBV18
D: TRBD2
CDR3: CASSPPFAGVYNEQFF

size: few
J: TRBJ2-3
V: TRBV5-1
D: .
CDR3: CASSLAARYF

size: many
J: TRBJ2-5
V: TRBV27
D: .
CDR3: CASSLPKRQQETQYF

size: many
J: TRBJ2-5
V: TRBV27
D: .
CDR3: CASLRHMKSETQYF

size: few
J: TRBJ2-7
V: TRBV4-2
D: TRBD2
CDR3: CASSQETGLAGAYEQYF

size: many
J: TRBJ1-3
V: TRBV11-2
D: .
CDR3: CASNHPGPGNTIYF